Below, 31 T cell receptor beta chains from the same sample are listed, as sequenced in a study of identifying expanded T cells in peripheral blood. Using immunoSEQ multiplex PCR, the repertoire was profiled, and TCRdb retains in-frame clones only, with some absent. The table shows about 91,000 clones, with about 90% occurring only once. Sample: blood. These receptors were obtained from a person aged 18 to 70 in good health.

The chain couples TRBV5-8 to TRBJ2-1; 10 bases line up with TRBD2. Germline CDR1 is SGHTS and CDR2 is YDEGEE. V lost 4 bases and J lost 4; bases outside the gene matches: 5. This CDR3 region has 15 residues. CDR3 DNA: TGTGCCAGCAGCCGTGGACTAGCGGTGTACAATGAGCAGTTCTTC. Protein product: CASSRGLAVYNEQFF.

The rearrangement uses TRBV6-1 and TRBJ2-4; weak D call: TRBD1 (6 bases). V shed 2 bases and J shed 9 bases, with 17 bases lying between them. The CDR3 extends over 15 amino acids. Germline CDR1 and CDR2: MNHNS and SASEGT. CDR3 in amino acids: CASSESPERGSIQYF. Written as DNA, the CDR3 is TGTGCCAGCAGTGAATCGCCCGAGAGGGGGAGCATTCAGTACTTC.

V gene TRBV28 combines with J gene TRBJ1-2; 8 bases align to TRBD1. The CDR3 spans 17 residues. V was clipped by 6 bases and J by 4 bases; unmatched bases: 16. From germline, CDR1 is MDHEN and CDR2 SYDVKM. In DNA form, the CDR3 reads TGTGCCAGCAGCTCTACCTTGCCAGGGGGCGCTAGCTATGGCTACACCTTC. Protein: CASSSTLPGGASYGYTF.

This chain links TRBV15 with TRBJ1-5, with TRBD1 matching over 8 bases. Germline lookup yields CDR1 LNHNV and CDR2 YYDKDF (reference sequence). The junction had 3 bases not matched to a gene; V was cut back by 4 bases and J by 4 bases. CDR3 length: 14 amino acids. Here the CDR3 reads CATSMGQENQPQHF. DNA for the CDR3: TGTGCCACCAGCATGGGACAGGAAAATCAGCCCCAGCATTTT.

The CDR3 sequence: CASSLTGGASPLHF. CDR3 in DNA: TGTGCCAGCAGTCTAACAGGGGGTGCTTCACCCCTCCACTTT. V usage is TRBV28 and J usage is TRBJ1-6; 8 bases agree with TRBD1. V was clipped by 5 bases and J by 9 bases; unmatched bases: 6. Germline-derived CDR1 and CDR2 are MDHEN and SYDVKM. The CDR3 is 14 residues long.

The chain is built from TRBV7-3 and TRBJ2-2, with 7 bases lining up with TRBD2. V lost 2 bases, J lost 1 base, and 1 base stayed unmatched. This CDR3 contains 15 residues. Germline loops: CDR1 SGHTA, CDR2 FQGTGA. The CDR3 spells CASSLSSGNTGELFF. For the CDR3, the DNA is TGTGCCAGCAGCTTATCTAGCGGGAACACCGGGGAGCTGTTTTTT.

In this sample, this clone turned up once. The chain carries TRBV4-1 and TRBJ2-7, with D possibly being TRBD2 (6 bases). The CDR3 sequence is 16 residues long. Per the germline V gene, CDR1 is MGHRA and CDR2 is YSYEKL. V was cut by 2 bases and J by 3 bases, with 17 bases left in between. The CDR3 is CASSQTLGGPNYEQYF. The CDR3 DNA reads TGCGCCAGCAGCCAAACCCTAGGAGGGCCCAACTACGAGCAGTACTTC.

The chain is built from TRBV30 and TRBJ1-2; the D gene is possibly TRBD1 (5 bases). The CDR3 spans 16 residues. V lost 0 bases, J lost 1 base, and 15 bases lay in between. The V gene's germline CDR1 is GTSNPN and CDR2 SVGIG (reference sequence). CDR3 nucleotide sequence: TGTGCCTGGAGTGTTAAGGGGCACAGAATTAACTATGGCTACACCTTC. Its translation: CAWSVKGHRINYGYTF.

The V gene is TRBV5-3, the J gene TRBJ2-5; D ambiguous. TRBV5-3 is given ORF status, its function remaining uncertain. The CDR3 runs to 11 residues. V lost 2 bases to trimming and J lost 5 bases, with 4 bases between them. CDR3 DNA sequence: TGTGCCAGAAGCTTAAGGGAGACCCAGTACTTC. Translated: CARSLRETQYF.

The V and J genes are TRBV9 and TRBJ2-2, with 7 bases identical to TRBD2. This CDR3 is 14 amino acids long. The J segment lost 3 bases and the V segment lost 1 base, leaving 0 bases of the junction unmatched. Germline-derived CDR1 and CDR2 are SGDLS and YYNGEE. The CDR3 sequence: CASSVLADTGELFF. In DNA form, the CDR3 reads TGTGCCAGCAGCGTACTAGCGGACACCGGGGAGCTGTTTTTT.

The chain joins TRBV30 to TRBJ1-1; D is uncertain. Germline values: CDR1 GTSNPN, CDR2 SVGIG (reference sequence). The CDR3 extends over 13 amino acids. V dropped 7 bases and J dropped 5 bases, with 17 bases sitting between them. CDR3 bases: TGTGCCTACAATGACGGAGGGAAAACTGAAGCTTTCTTT. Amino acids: CAYNDGGKTEAFF.

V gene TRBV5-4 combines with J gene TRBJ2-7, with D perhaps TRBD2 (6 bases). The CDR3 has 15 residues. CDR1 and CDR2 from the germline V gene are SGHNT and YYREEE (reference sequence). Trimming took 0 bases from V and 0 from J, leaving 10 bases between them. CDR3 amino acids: CASSLAGLNSYEQYF. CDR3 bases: TGTGCCAGCAGCTTGGCGGGACTCAACTCCTACGAGCAGTACTTC.

The CDR3 sequence is CASSLWTSGGPQDTQYF. In DNA form, the CDR3 reads TGTGCCAGCAGTTTATGGACTAGCGGGGGTCCTCAAGATACGCAGTATTTT. V is TRBV27 and J is TRBJ2-3; TRBD2 matches at 13 bases. J lost 5 bases, V lost 1 base, and 6 bases had no gene match. Germline CDR1 reads MNHEY; CDR2 reads SMNVEV (reference sequence). The CDR3 totals 17 residues.

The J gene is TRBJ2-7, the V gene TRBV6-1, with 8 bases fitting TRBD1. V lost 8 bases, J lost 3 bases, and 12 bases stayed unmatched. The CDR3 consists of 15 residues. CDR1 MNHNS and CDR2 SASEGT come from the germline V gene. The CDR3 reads CASATSGTGIYEQYF. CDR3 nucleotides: TGTGCCAGCGCGACCTCCGGGACAGGAATCTACGAGCAGTACTTC.

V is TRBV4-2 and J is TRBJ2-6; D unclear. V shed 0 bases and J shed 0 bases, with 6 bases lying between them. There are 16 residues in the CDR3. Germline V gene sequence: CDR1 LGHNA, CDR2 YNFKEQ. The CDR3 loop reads CASSQELGSGANVLTF. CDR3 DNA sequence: TGTGCCAGCAGCCAAGAGTTGGGCTCTGGGGCCAACGTCCTGACTTTC.

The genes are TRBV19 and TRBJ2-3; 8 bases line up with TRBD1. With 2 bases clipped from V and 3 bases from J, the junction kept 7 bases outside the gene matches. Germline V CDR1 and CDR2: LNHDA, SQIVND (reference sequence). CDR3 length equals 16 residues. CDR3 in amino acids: CASSIHRGKGTDTQYF. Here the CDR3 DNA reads TGTGCCAGTAGTATACACAGGGGGAAGGGAACAGATACGCAGTATTTT.

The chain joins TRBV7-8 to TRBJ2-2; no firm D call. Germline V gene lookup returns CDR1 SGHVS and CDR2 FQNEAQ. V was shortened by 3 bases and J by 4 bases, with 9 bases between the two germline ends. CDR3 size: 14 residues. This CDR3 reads CASSFASTTGELFF. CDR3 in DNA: TGTGCCAGCAGCTTTGCCTCAACCACCGGGGAGCTGTTTTTT.

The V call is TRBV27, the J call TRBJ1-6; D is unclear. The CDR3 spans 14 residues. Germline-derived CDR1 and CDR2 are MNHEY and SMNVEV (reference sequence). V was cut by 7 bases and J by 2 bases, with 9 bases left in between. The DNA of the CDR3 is TGTGCCAGCACGCCGGGTCCCTATAATTCACCCCTCCACTTT. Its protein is CASTPGPYNSPLHF.

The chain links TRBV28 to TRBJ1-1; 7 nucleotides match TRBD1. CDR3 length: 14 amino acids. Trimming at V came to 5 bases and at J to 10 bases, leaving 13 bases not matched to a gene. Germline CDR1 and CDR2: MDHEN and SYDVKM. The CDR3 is CASSKTGTDQLAFF. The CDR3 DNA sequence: TGTGCCAGCAGTAAAACTGGGACAGACCAGCTAGCTTTCTTT.

The CDR3: CASSRQGGYEQYF. The CDR3 region has the DNA TGTGCCAGCAGCCGACAGGGGGGATACGAGCAGTACTTC. The gene calls are TRBV27 and TRBJ2-7; 9 bases match TRBD1. V shed 6 bases, J shed 4 bases, and the junction held 4 bases outside the gene matches. Germline V lookup: CDR1 MNHEY, CDR2 SMNVEV (reference sequence). This CDR3 is 13 amino acids long.

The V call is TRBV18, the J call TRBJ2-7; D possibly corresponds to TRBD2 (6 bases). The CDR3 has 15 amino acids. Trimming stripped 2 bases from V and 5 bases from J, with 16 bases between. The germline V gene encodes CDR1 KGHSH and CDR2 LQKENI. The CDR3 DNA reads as TGTGCCAGCTCACCAGGGAGGCAGCAAAGGAACGAGCAGTACTTC. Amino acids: CASSPGRQQRNEQYF.

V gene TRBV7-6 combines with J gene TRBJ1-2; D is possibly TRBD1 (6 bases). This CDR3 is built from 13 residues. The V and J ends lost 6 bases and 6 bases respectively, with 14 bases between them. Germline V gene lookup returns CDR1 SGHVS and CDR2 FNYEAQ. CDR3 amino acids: CASSRGGGDGYTF. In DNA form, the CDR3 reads TGTGCCAGCAGTCGAGGGGGGGGCGATGGCTACACCTTC.

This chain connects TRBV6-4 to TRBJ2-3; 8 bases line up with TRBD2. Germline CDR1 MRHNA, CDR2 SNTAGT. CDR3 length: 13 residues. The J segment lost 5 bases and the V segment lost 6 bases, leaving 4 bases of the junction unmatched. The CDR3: CASSGGAQDTQYF. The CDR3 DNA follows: TGTGCCAGCAGCGGGGGGGCCCAAGATACGCAGTATTTT.

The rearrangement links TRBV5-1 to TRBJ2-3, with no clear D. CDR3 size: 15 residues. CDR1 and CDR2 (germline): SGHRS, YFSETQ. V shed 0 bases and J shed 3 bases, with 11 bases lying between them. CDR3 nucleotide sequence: TGCGCCAGCAGCTTGGCCGGGCGACTGACAGATACGCAGTATTTT. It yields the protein CASSLAGRLTDTQYF.

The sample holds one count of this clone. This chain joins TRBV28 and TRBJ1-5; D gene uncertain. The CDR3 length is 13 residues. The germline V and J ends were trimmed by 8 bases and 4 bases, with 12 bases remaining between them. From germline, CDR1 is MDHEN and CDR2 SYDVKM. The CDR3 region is CASQYIQNQPQHF. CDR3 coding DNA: TGTGCCAGCCAATATATCCAGAATCAGCCCCAGCATTTT.

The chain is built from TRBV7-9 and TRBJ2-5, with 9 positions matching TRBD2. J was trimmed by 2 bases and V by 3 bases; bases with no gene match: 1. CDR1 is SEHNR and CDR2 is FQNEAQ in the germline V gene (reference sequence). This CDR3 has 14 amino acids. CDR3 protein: CASSFGLAQETQYF. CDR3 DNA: TGTGCCAGCAGCTTCGGACTAGCGCAAGAGACCCAGTACTTC. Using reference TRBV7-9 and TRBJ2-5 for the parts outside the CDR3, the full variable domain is DTGVSQNPRHKITKRGQNVTFRCDPISEHNRLYWYRQTLGQGPEFLTYFQNEAQLEKSRLLSDRFSAERPKGSFSTLEIQRTEQGDSAMYLCASSFGLAQETQYFGPGTRLLVL.

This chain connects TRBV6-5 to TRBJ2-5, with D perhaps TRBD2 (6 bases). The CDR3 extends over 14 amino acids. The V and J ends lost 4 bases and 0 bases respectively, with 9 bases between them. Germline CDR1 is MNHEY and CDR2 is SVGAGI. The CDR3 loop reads CASSFGGNQETQYF. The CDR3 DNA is TGTGCCAGCAGTTTCGGAGGGAACCAAGAGACCCAGTACTTC.

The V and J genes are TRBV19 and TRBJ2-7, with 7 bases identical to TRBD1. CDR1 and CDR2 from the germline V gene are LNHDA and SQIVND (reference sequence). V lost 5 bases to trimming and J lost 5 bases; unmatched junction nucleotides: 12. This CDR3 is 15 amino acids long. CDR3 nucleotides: TGTGCCAGTAGTCCCTCCTCCACAGGGGTTAACGAGCAGTACTTC. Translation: CASSPSSTGVNEQYF.

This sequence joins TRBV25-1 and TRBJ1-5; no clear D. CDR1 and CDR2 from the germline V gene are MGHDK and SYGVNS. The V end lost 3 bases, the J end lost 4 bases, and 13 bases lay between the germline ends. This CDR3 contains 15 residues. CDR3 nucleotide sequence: TGTGCCAGCAGTGACCTGGACGGATTAAATCAGCCCCAGCATTTT. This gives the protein CASSDLDGLNQPQHF.

Written as DNA, the CDR3 is TGTGCCAGTAGGGGACTAGCGGGGACAGAGACCCAGTACTTC. This codes for CASRGLAGTETQYF. The gene calls are TRBV19 and TRBJ2-5; 13 nucleotides agree with TRBD2. CDR1 and CDR2 from the germline V gene are LNHDA and SQIVND (reference sequence). The CDR3 has 14 amino acids. Trimming cost V 6 bases and J 4 bases; bases outside gene matches: 2.

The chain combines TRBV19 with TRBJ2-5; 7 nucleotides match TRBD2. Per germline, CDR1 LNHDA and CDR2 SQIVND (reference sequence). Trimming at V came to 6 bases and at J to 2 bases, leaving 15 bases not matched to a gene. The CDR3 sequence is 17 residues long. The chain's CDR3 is CASSPSGGRFDQETQYF. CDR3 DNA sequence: TGTGCCAGTAGCCCAAGTGGCGGGAGATTTGATCAAGAGACCCAGTACTTC.